Listed below are T cell receptor beta chains from one sample, sequenced in a study of blood T cells in healthy people across ages. TCRdb re-analysed the 5' RACE reads in MiXCR, keeping a single row per CDR3 protein. The sample yields around 1,800,000 distinct CDR3 sequences, about 39% seen once. Sequences were obtained from blood. The source is a human donor in good health. Each CDR3 is given with its conserved first and last residue. A D gene is named only where the DNA matches it firmly. For some rows the clone size is stated as once, few or many, or as a class when expanded; others skip it.

v_gene: TRBV12-3/TRBV12-4; abundance: NA; j_gene: TRBJ2-5; d_gene: NA; CDR3nt: TGTGCCAGCAGCGCCCAGGGCTCGGGTGAGCAGTACTTC; CDR3aa: CASSAQGSGEQYF
v_gene: TRBV29-1; abundance: NA; j_gene: TRBJ2-1; d_gene: NA; CDR3nt: TGCAGCCTTAGACAGTCCAATACCTACAATGAGCAGTTCTTC; CDR3aa: CSLRQSNTYNEQFF
v_gene: TRBV20-1; abundance: NA; j_gene: TRBJ2-7; d_gene: NA; CDR3nt: TGCAGTGCTAGTTTAGCGGCCTACGAGCAGTACTTC; CDR3aa: CSASLAAYEQYF
v_gene: TRBV5-1; abundance: NA; j_gene: TRBJ1-6; d_gene: NA; CDR3nt: TGCGCCAGCAGCCTGGATGGGGCCCCAGGTTCACCCCTCCACTTT; CDR3aa: CASSLDGAPGSPLHF
v_gene: TRBV24-1; abundance: few; j_gene: TRBJ2-1; d_gene: NA; CDR3nt: TGTGCCACCAGTGACGGGACAAACAATGAGCAGTTCTTC; CDR3aa: CATSDGTNNEQFF
v_gene: TRBV14; abundance: NA; j_gene: TRBJ2-1; d_gene: TRBD2; CDR3nt: TGTGCCAGCAGGCTGACTAGCGGTTTCTACAATGAGCAGTTCTTC; CDR3aa: CASRLTSGFYNEQFF
v_gene: TRBV9; abundance: NA; j_gene: TRBJ1-2; d_gene: NA; CDR3nt: TGTGCCAGCGGCATCCCGATAGGGGGTTATGGCTACACCTTC; CDR3aa: CASGIPIGGYGYTF
v_gene: TRBV7-2; abundance: many; j_gene: TRBJ2-1; d_gene: TRBD2; CDR3nt: TGTGCCAGCAGTCACAACAGCGGGGGGGCCGGAGGTGAGCAGTTCTTC; CDR3aa: CASSHNSGGAGGEQFF
v_gene: TRBV6-6; abundance: few; j_gene: TRBJ1-1; d_gene: NA; CDR3nt: TGTGCCACCATCCCCCCAGGGAACCTGAACACTGAAGCTTTCTTT; CDR3aa: CATIPPGNLNTEAFF
v_gene: TRBV7-2; abundance: NA; j_gene: TRBJ2-3; d_gene: NA; CDR3nt: TGTGCCAGCAGCTTAATGCTTTTCGGCACAGATACGCAGTATTTT; CDR3aa: CASSLMLFGTDTQYF
v_gene: TRBV29-1; abundance: NA; j_gene: TRBJ2-7; d_gene: TRBD1; CDR3nt: TGCAGCGTTGCGACAGGGATCTACGAGCAGTACTTC; CDR3aa: CSVATGIYEQYF
v_gene: TRBV28; abundance: NA; j_gene: TRBJ1-6; d_gene: NA; CDR3nt: TGTGCCAGCAGTTCCGTTGGTCCACCCCTCCACTTT; CDR3aa: CASSSVGPPLHF